Listed below are T cell receptor beta chains from one sample, sequenced in a study of T cell changes during pregnancy in multiple sclerosis. Data came from immunoSEQ multiplex PCR; TCRdb stores just in-frame clones and leaves some out. The data contain some 60,000 clones, more than 75% of them singletons. The material was peripheral blood, obtained in the second trimester of pregnancy. All receptors derive from a female donor with multiple sclerosis, enrolled in a pregnancy study. Both conserved end residues are part of each CDR3. D genes are given only for firm matches. Clone size is shown for a subset of rows, as once, few, many or a class of expanded clone.

j_gene: TRBJ2-7
d_gene: -
abundance: -
v_gene: TRBV19
CDR3aa: CASSIVGSSYEQYF
CDR3nt: TGTGCCAGTAGTATAGTGGGCAGCTCCTACGAGCAGTACTTC

j_gene: TRBJ2-3
d_gene: -
abundance: -
v_gene: TRBV14
CDR3aa: CASSHQSGDTQYF
CDR3nt: TGTGCCAGCAGCCACCAATCGGGGGATACGCAGTATTTT

j_gene: TRBJ1-6
d_gene: -
abundance: -
v_gene: TRBV5-1
CDR3aa: CASSQGQPNSPLHF
CDR3nt: TGCGCCAGCAGCCAGGGACAACCTAATTCACCCCTCCACTTT

j_gene: TRBJ2-7
d_gene: -
abundance: few
v_gene: TRBV11-2
CDR3aa: CASSLYYEQYF
CDR3nt: TGTGCCAGCAGCCTTTACTACGAGCAGTACTTC

j_gene: TRBJ2-7
d_gene: TRBD2
abundance: -
v_gene: TRBV2
CDR3aa: CASKRGSYEQYF
CDR3nt: TGTGCCAGCAAGCGGGGGTCCTACGAGCAGTACTTC

j_gene: TRBJ2-1
d_gene: -
abundance: -
v_gene: TRBV5-4
CDR3aa: CASTPGARAVGEQFF
CDR3nt: TGTGCCAGCACCCCGGGTGCGCGGGCGGTGGGGGAGCAGTTCTTC

j_gene: TRBJ2-5
d_gene: -
abundance: -
v_gene: TRBV30
CDR3aa: CAFGRGRPLAQYF
CDR3nt: TGTGCCTTCGGGAGAGGGCGGCCCTTGGCCCAGTACTTC

j_gene: TRBJ2-3
d_gene: TRBD2
abundance: -
v_gene: TRBV7-2
CDR3aa: CASRKTSGGRTDTQYF
CDR3nt: TGTGCCAGCAGGAAGACTAGCGGGGGGCGCACAGATACGCAGTATTTT

j_gene: TRBJ2-7
d_gene: -
abundance: -
v_gene: TRBV29-1
CDR3aa: CSVPPPPGQVWGYEQYF
CDR3nt: TGCAGCGTGCCCCCCCCGCCAGGGCAGGTCTGGGGATACGAGCAGTACTTC

j_gene: TRBJ1-2
d_gene: TRBD1
abundance: -
v_gene: TRBV19
CDR3aa: CASSVFRDSYGYTF
CDR3nt: TGTGCCAGTAGTGTTTTCCGGGACAGCTATGGCTACACCTTC

j_gene: TRBJ1-1
d_gene: -
abundance: -
v_gene: TRBV6-6
CDR3aa: CASSYGRSSEAFF
CDR3nt: TGTGCCAGCAGTTACGGCAGGTCCTCGGAAGCTTTCTTT

j_gene: TRBJ2-1
d_gene: TRBD1
abundance: -
v_gene: TRBV7-2
CDR3aa: CASSRTGFGNNEQFF
CDR3nt: TGTGCCAGCAGCCGGACAGGATTCGGTAACAATGAGCAGTTCTTC

j_gene: TRBJ2-6
d_gene: TRBD2
abundance: few
v_gene: TRBV28
CDR3aa: CASSLGTSGGGANVLTF
CDR3nt: TGTGCCAGCAGTTTGGGGACTAGCGGGGGTGGGGCCAACGTCCTGACTTTC

j_gene: TRBJ2-6
d_gene: TRBD1
abundance: -
v_gene: TRBV5-1
CDR3aa: CASSIWTGGSSGANVLTF
CDR3nt: TGCGCCAGCAGCATATGGACAGGGGGAAGCTCTGGGGCCAACGTCCTGACTTTC

j_gene: TRBJ2-1
d_gene: TRBD2
abundance: many
v_gene: TRBV5-1
CDR3aa: CASSKTSGGENEQFF
CDR3nt: TGCGCCAGCAGCAAGACTAGCGGGGGGGAGAATGAGCAGTTCTTC

j_gene: TRBJ2-1
d_gene: TRBD2
abundance: -
v_gene: TRBV6-4
CDR3aa: CASSAGSLAGGQLHNEQFF
CDR3nt: TGTGCCAGCAGCGCCGGGTCCCTAGCGGGGGGACAATTACACAATGAGCAGTTCTTC

j_gene: TRBJ1-1
d_gene: TRBD1
abundance: -
v_gene: TRBV6-5
CDR3aa: CASSYPGQAEAFF
CDR3nt: TGTGCCAGCAGTTACCCCGGACAGGCTGAAGCTTTCTTT

j_gene: TRBJ1-5
d_gene: -
abundance: once
v_gene: TRBV19
CDR3aa: CATQYDASGQPQHF
CDR3nt: TGTGCCACTCAGTACGACGCTTCGGGTCAGCCCCAGCATTTT

j_gene: TRBJ2-4
d_gene: TRBD1
abundance: -
v_gene: TRBV19
CDR3aa: CASSRTGGYQNIQYF
CDR3nt: TGTGCCAGCTCCCGGACAGGGGGCTATCAGAACATTCAGTACTTC

j_gene: TRBJ2-5
d_gene: TRBD2
abundance: -
v_gene: TRBV25-1
CDR3aa: CASRGLLGGEETQYF
CDR3nt: TGTGCCAGCAGGGGATTACTTGGGGGGGAAGAGACCCAGTACTTC

j_gene: TRBJ2-3
d_gene: -
abundance: -
v_gene: TRBV7-9
CDR3aa: CASSYTGIDTQYF
CDR3nt: TGTGCCAGCAGCTACACAGGGATAGATACGCAGTATTTT

j_gene: TRBJ2-3
d_gene: TRBD1
abundance: few
v_gene: TRBV2
CDR3aa: CASGGQGVTDTQYF
CDR3nt: TGTGCCAGCGGGGGACAGGGTGTGACAGATACGCAGTATTTT

j_gene: TRBJ1-1
d_gene: TRBD1
abundance: -
v_gene: TRBV10-1
CDR3aa: CAPLSGDRDTEAFF
CDR3nt: TGCGCCCCCCTAAGTGGGGACAGGGACACTGAAGCTTTCTTT

j_gene: TRBJ1-6
d_gene: -
abundance: -
v_gene: TRBV6-5
CDR3aa: CASSLTGLYNSPLHF
CDR3nt: TGTGCCAGCAGTCTCACAGGGCTTTATAATTCACCCCTCCACTTT

j_gene: TRBJ1-6
d_gene: -
abundance: -
v_gene: TRBV5-6
CDR3aa: CASSLRGEVYDNSPLHF
CDR3nt: TGTGCCAGCAGCTTGCGGGGGGAGGTTTATGATAATTCACCCCTCCACTTT

j_gene: TRBJ1-2
d_gene: -
abundance: -
v_gene: TRBV29-1
CDR3aa: CSVVRQSYGYTF
CDR3nt: TGCAGCGTTGTGCGGCAGAGCTATGGCTACACCTTC

j_gene: TRBJ2-5
d_gene: TRBD2
abundance: -
v_gene: TRBV5-1
CDR3aa: CASSAGLAGGRETQYF
CDR3nt: TGCGCCAGCAGCGCCGGACTAGCGGGGGGGCGAGAGACCCAGTACTTC

j_gene: TRBJ2-2
d_gene: -
abundance: -
v_gene: TRBV30
CDR3aa: CAWREHAGGTGELFF
CDR3nt: TGTGCCTGGAGAGAACACGCCGGGGGCACCGGGGAGCTGTTTTTT

j_gene: TRBJ2-3
d_gene: TRBD2
abundance: -
v_gene: TRBV27
CDR3aa: CASSLQWLAGTDTQYF
CDR3nt: TGTGCCAGCAGTTTACAGTGGCTAGCGGGCACAGATACGCAGTATTTT

j_gene: TRBJ1-4
d_gene: -
abundance: -
v_gene: TRBV2
CDR3aa: CASCEGGNNEKLFF
CDR3nt: TGTGCCAGCTGTGAGGGGGGGAATAATGAAAAACTGTTTTTT

j_gene: TRBJ2-7
d_gene: -
abundance: -
v_gene: TRBV11-2
CDR3aa: CASSSTYEQYF
CDR3nt: TGTGCCAGCAGCTCAACCTACGAGCAGTACTTC

j_gene: TRBJ2-3
d_gene: -
abundance: -
v_gene: TRBV7-9
CDR3aa: CASSPRTGTDTQYF
CDR3nt: TGTGCCAGCAGCCCAAGGACAGGCACAGATACGCAGTATTTT

j_gene: TRBJ1-2
d_gene: TRBD1
abundance: -
v_gene: TRBV15
CDR3aa: CATSRVVGQGVRDGYTF
CDR3nt: TGTGCCACCAGCAGAGTGGTCGGACAGGGAGTACGGGATGGCTACACCTTC

j_gene: TRBJ2-5
d_gene: -
abundance: -
v_gene: TRBV6-4
CDR3aa: CASSPGETQYF
CDR3nt: TGTGCCAGCAGTCCCGGGGAGACCCAGTACTTC

j_gene: TRBJ2-7
d_gene: -
abundance: -
v_gene: TRBV7-8
CDR3aa: CASSLLYQNYEQYF
CDR3nt: TGTGCCAGCAGCTTATTGTACCAGAACTACGAGCAGTACTTC

j_gene: TRBJ2-7
d_gene: TRBD2
abundance: -
v_gene: TRBV28
CDR3aa: CASSPGRGGGLSYEQYF
CDR3nt: TGTGCCAGCAGTCCCGGGAGGGGCGGGGGACTATCCTACGAGCAGTACTTC

j_gene: TRBJ1-3
d_gene: -
abundance: -
v_gene: TRBV9
CDR3aa: CASSVRGYLGNTIYF
CDR3nt: TGTGCCAGCAGCGTAAGGGGGTATTTGGGAAACACCATATATTTT

j_gene: TRBJ2-5
d_gene: -
abundance: -
v_gene: TRBV5-1
CDR3aa: CASSFSGGTQETQYF
CDR3nt: TGCGCCAGCAGCTTCTCAGGGGGGACCCAAGAGACCCAGTACTTC

j_gene: TRBJ2-7
d_gene: -
abundance: -
v_gene: TRBV9
CDR3aa: CASSVDRNAYEQYF
CDR3nt: TGTGCCAGCAGCGTAGACAGGAATGCCTACGAGCAGTACTTC

j_gene: TRBJ1-1
d_gene: -
abundance: -
v_gene: TRBV19
CDR3aa: CASSIGTRRTNTEAFF
CDR3nt: TGTGCCAGTAGTATAGGGACACGAAGAACGAACACTGAAGCTTTCTTT

j_gene: TRBJ1-5
d_gene: TRBD1
abundance: once
v_gene: TRBV6-6
CDR3aa: CASSYGPTGGGKPQHF
CDR3nt: TGTGCCAGCAGTTACGGGCCCACAGGGGGCGGAAAGCCCCAGCATTTT

j_gene: TRBJ1-5
d_gene: TRBD1
abundance: -
v_gene: TRBV19
CDR3aa: CATRPPGGWGAQHF
CDR3nt: TGTGCCACCCGGCCCCCAGGGGGCTGGGGGGCCCAGCATTTT

j_gene: TRBJ1-4
d_gene: -
abundance: -
v_gene: TRBV10-3
CDR3aa: CAISGRRGTEKLFF
CDR3nt: TGTGCCATCAGTGGTAGGAGAGGAACCGAAAAACTGTTTTTT

j_gene: TRBJ1-2
d_gene: -
abundance: -
v_gene: TRBV5-8
CDR3aa: CASSLPGSNYGYTF
CDR3nt: TGTGCCAGCAGCTTACCCGGGAGTAACTATGGCTACACCTTC

j_gene: TRBJ2-7
d_gene: -
abundance: few
v_gene: TRBV15
CDR3aa: CATSRDARGYEQYF
CDR3nt: TGTGCCACCAGCAGAGATGCCCGAGGCTACGAGCAGTACTTC

j_gene: TRBJ1-1
d_gene: TRBD1
abundance: -
v_gene: TRBV5-1
CDR3aa: CASSKGQANTEAFF
CDR3nt: TGCGCCAGCAGCAAGGGACAGGCGAACACTGAAGCTTTCTTT

j_gene: TRBJ1-2
d_gene: TRBD1
abundance: -
v_gene: TRBV5-1
CDR3aa: CASSSNQGQGYGYTF
CDR3nt: TGCGCCAGCAGCTCTAACCAGGGACAGGGGTATGGCTACACCTTC

j_gene: TRBJ1-2
d_gene: -
abundance: -
v_gene: TRBV19
CDR3aa: CASMGTSGYTF
CDR3nt: TGTGCCAGTATGGGGACAAGTGGCTACACCTTC